This entry is about one T cell receptor (beta chain). This clonotype was seen many times. Its specific antigen is unknown. No base-level quality is on record; no much larger clone is a single base apart. From cysteine to phenylalanine, the CDR3 is 15 amino acids long. The only DNA kept is the CDR3, 45 bases in frame from the first base. The V end loses 2 bases and the J end loses 4 bases, and a stretch of 12 bases separates them. Per the germline V gene, MNHEY is the CDR1 and SVGEGT is the CDR2. The sample originates from a study of T cells in Graves' hyperthyroidism and ophthalmopathy (dated by TCRdb to the late 2010s). General notes on the study: Peripheral blood was sampled at the time of initial diagnosis, prior to any treatment. To identify TCR V-J signatures that set the groups apart, the researchers used a discovery cohort of about a hundred patients, made up of under 45 with Graves' ophthalmopathy and approximately 57 with stable Graves' hyperthyroidism. Prospective prediction of ophthalmopathy was tested in an independent validation cohort consisting of 18 to 20 hyperthyroidism patients and some 15 patients who later progressed to ophthalmopathy. The 100 or so discovery patients were randomly split 7:3 into training and test sets. In addition, the study compared T-cell repertoires in thyroid tissue and in blood from roughly six Graves' hyperthyroidism patients. Following sampling, methimazole starting at 30 mg daily was given to hyperthyroidism patients, and high-dose intravenous methylprednisolone was given to ophthalmopathy patients. The paper describes TCR Vbeta CDR3 sequencing of about 140 peripheral blood samples, made up of 43 ophthalmopathy patients, some 80 hyperthyroidism patients and 17 progressor patients.

The TCR beta CDR3 regions were amplified from RNA transcripts. The first round of RT-PCR for the TCR CDR3 was performed with the HTBI primer set and the Qiagen OneStep RT-PCR kit. Libraries were constructed in a second round of multiplex PCR, after which size selection and purification were carried out. Paired-end sequencing of the libraries was performed with 100 bp reads on an Illumina HiSeq2000. In the paper's pipeline: Raw data were processed with SOAPnuke, discarding reads with adapters, uncalled bases, mean Phred below 15, or no exact constant-primer or identifier match. High-quality paired reads were merged with COPE v1.2.5, and unique nucleotide sequences were defined as clonotypes. MiTCR v1.1 was used to align the clonotypes against IMGT TRBV, TRBD and TRBJ reference segments. Only V-J combinations with frequency above 0.0001, covering 99% to 99.2% of repertoires, were analysed. The TCS score was defined as the ratio of F50 (clonal expansion) to E x V (chaos), calculated using BLOSUM62-based TCRdist between CDR3 peptides within each V-J. Welch's t-statistics and random forest reduced around 520 V-J features to 13, which were used in a naive Bayes classifier (R e1071). Using fastp at Q25 and MiXCR, TCRdb reprocessed the public reads and kept productive beta chains. Every entry covers one CDR3 protein and lists the most common genes and DNA from its rows. The authors' filters were not applied to this entry. Here the sample has more than 350,000 distinct CDR3 sequences; approximately 14% occur a single time. Together, the top ten hold approximately 19% of the sample.

General findings and caveats noted by the study authors: In validation, the model predicted progression to ophthalmopathy a median of around six months before onset, with roughly 70% sensitivity and roughly 77% specificity. No statistical method was used to fix the sample size in advance, and group allocation was not hidden from the investigators. In cross-validation, a model built on a 13 V-J signature told ophthalmopathy apart from stable hyperthyroidism with about 90% sensitivity and roughly 82% specificity, and in testing the same model reached 80%/75%. Most expanded thyroid clonotypes (frequency above 0.001) were also detected in blood, a finding suggesting that blood repertoires may reflect thyroid immune responses.

Ophthalmopathy patients had moderately to severely active disease, with a Clinical Activity Score of 3 or more, a NOSPECS grade of 4 or more, and a disease duration of less than 3 months. Exclusion was applied to patients with uncontrolled infections, other autoimmune diseases, pregnancy or lactation. Diagnoses relied on clinical symptoms, serum thyroxine and TRAb, thyroid ultrasound and orbital computed tomography. PBMCs were separated from roughly 9.6 ml of fresh peripheral blood using Ficoll-Paque density gradient centrifugation. Total RNA was extracted using Trizol reagent, and RNA quality was assessed on an Agilent 2100 Bioanalyzer.

The receptor's source is a woman aged 55-69 years with Graves' ophthalmopathy. The sequence joins TRBV6-2 or TRBV6-3 to TRBJ2-1; TRBD1 is a possible D gene, resting on 6 matching bases. What was sequenced was blood. The nucleotide sequence reads as follows: TGTGCCAGCAGTTACCTGGGACACCTTTACAATGAGCAGTTCTTC. Its translation is CASSYLGHLYNEQFF.